Each of the 15 T cell receptor beta chains below was sequenced from the same sample in a study of T cell repertoires in cytomegalovirus infection. Using its own MiXCR run on the reads, TCRdb lists one record per CDR3 protein. The sample holds 300,000 or so distinct CDR3 sequences, around 10% seen once. Sequences were obtained from PBMCs. These receptors came from a human donor in good health (CMV status not recorded). Some clones in this sample may be carry-over from other donors' samples.

This clonotype showed up just a few times. V usage is TRBV16 and J usage is TRBJ1-4, with D maybe TRBD1 (5 bases). Trimming pared 0 bases from V and 5 bases from J, leaving 10 bases between. The CDR3 is 15 residues long. Germline CDR1 is KGHSY and CDR2 is FQNENV. CDR3 DNA sequence: TGTGCCAGCAGCCAATCGGGACGGCCGAATGAAAAACTGTTTTTT. This encodes CASSQSGRPNEKLFF.

This clonotype has at least ten counts. The chain recombines TRBV5-1 with TRBJ1-6, with a possible D match to TRBD1 (5 bases). The CDR3 sequence is 17 residues long. Trimming pared 0 bases from V and 7 bases from J, leaving 17 bases between. From germline, CDR1 is SGHRS and CDR2 YFSETQ. CDR3 loop: CASSLGDSHRRNSPLHF. The CDR3 nucleotides read TGCGCCAGCAGCTTGGGGGACTCTCACCGAAGAAATTCACCCCTCCACTTT. Looking up the rest from reference TRBV5-1 and TRBJ1-6 gives the full variable domain: KAGVTQTPRYLIKTRGQQVTLSCSPISGHRSVSWYQQTPGQGLQFLFEYFSETQRNKGNFPGRFSGRQFSNSRSEMNVSTLELGDSALYLCASSLGDSHRRNSPLHFGNGTRLTVT.

In its sample, this clonotype was seen a few times. V usage is TRBV20-1 and J usage is TRBJ1-1; D remains unclear. The CDR3 is 12 residues long. Germline CDR1 DFQATT, CDR2 SNEGSKA (reference sequence). V lost 5 bases and J 5 bases, leaving 12 bases between the germline ends. CDR3 amino acids: CSACSRETEAFF. CDR3 coding DNA: TGCAGTGCTTGCTCACGGGAGACTGAAGCTTTCTTT.

There are many counts of this clonotype. The chain uses TRBV7-8 and TRBJ2-3; the D call may be TRBD1 or TRBD2 (5 bases each). This CDR3 comprises 18 residues. CDR1 is SGHVS, CDR2 FQNEAQ, per germline. V was trimmed by 2 bases and J by 0 bases, leaving 18 bases between them. This CDR3 reads CASSLSGNRGSSTDTQYF. The CDR3 DNA reads TGTGCCAGCAGCTTATCGGGAAATCGGGGCAGTAGCACAGATACGCAGTATTTT.

This clonotype was counted at least ten times. This chain connects TRBV7-9 to TRBJ2-7; D remains unclear. CDR1 SEHNR and CDR2 FQNEAQ come from the germline V gene (reference sequence). CDR3 size: 11 residues. With 3 bases removed from V and 5 bases from J, the gap between germline ends came to 5 bases. In nucleotides, the CDR3 is TGTGCCAGCAGCTTTGGGGACGAGCAGTACTTC. Translating it yields CASSFGDEQYF.

This clonotype has only a few counts. This CDR3 reads CASSQVTSYEQYF. The CDR3 bases are TGCGCCAGCAGCCAAGTGACTAGCTACGAGCAGTACTTC. V usage is TRBV4-1 and J usage is TRBJ2-7; D perhaps matches TRBD2 (6 bases). This CDR3 comprises 13 residues. V was cut by 1 base and J by 3 bases, with 7 bases left in between. Per germline, CDR1 MGHRA and CDR2 YSYEKL.

The table lists this clonotype with many counts. The chain has TRBV6-6 and TRBJ1-4; a possible D gene is TRBD1 (5 bases). This CDR3 is 15 amino acids long. Trimming left V 5 bases short and J 2 bases short, with 12 bases between. Germline CDR1 MNHNY, CDR2 SVGAGI (reference sequence). This chain's CDR3 is CASSPRRGTNEKLFF. The CDR3, as DNA: TGTGCCAGCAGTCCACGTCGGGGGACTAATGAAAAACTGTTTTTT.

This clonotype was detected many times. The CDR3 does not end in the conserved phenylalanine or tryptophan, so this is likely a read error. No DNA is shown, since the ends of the CDR3 on it are uncertain; the CDR3 is the one TCRdb lists. This chain uses TRBV20-1 with TRBJ2-7; the table calls TRBD1, which could not be checked here. Germline V gene lookup returns CDR1 DFQATT and CDR2 SNEGSKA (reference sequence). The CDR3 comprises 12 residues, both ends counted. This CDR3 reads CSARNGVTALLG.

The sample holds many counts of this clonotype. The V call is TRBV7-3, the J call TRBJ2-5; maybe TRBD1 (6 bases). V dropped 5 bases and J dropped 4 bases, with 11 bases sitting between them. Germline CDR1 reads SGHTA; CDR2 reads FQGTGA. The CDR3 extends over 13 amino acids. The CDR3 sequence is CASSPQGPETQYF. The CDR3 DNA reads TGTGCCAGCAGCCCTCAGGGGCCAGAGACCCAGTACTTC.

This clonotype was counted ten times or more. This sequence joins TRBV5-1 and TRBJ2-7; 9 bases are shared with TRBD1. V dropped 4 bases and J dropped 6; count of bases not matched to a gene: 8. The CDR3 sequence is 14 residues long. Germline loops: CDR1 SGHRS, CDR2 YFSETQ. The DNA of the CDR3 is TGCGCCAGCAGCGAGGGACAGGGAGGACCCGAGCAGTACTTC. This encodes CASSEGQGGPEQYF.

This chain links TRBV7-9 with TRBJ1-1, with 9 bases fitting TRBD1. Germline lookup yields CDR1 SEHNR and CDR2 FQNEAQ (reference sequence). Trimming removed 3 bases from V and 4 bases from J; junction bases left unmatched: 21. This CDR3 region has 20 residues. CDR3 region: CASSFNRDRVQGLKGTEAFF. CDR3 in DNA: TGTGCCAGCAGCTTTAACCGGGACAGGGTTCAAGGGCTGAAAGGCACTGAAGCTTTCTTT. The complete variable domain, with remaining parts taken from reference TRBV7-9 and TRBJ1-1, reads DTGVSQNPRHKITKRGQNVTFRCDPISEHNRLYWYRQTLGQGPEFLTYFQNEAQLEKSRLLSDRFSAERPKGSFSTLEIQRTEQGDSAMYLCASSFNRDRVQGLKGTEAFFGQGTRLTVV.

V usage is TRBV27 and J usage is TRBJ2-5, with a weak D call TRBD1 (6 bases). V lost 4 bases, J lost 5 bases, and 14 bases lay in between. The CDR3 has 14 amino acids. Germline values: CDR1 MNHEY, CDR2 SMNVEV (reference sequence). The CDR3 here is CASSSRGSRETQYF. CDR3 bases: TGTGCCAGCAGTTCCAGGGGCTCGAGGGAGACCCAGTACTTC.

This clonotype has a count of ten or more. The chain is built from TRBV6-2 or TRBV6-3 and TRBJ2-7; 7 positions match TRBD1. Germline lookup yields CDR1 MNHEY and CDR2 SVGEGT. Germline trimming cut 6 bases from V and 3 bases from J; bases unmatched to any gene: 8. The CDR3 covers 14 residues. The CDR3 region is CASSREGQIYEQYV. CDR3 sequence (DNA): TGTGCCAGCAGCCGCGAGGGACAGATCTACGAGCAGTACGTC.

The table lists this clonotype with many counts. J is TRBJ1-6 and V is TRBV6-1; possibly TRBD1 for D (6 bases). The ends were cut back, 6 bases at V and 8 bases at J, with 26 bases in the middle. The CDR3 runs to 18 residues. The germline gives CDR1 MNHNS, CDR2 SASEGT. DNA of the CDR3: TGTGCCAGCAGAAAATCGGCTGTCCTCCAGGGGCAATATTCACCCCTCCACTTT. Protein: CASRKSAVLQGQYSPLHF.

In its sample, this clonotype was seen once. This CDR3 fails to terminate in the conserved phenylalanine or tryptophan, so it likely reflects a read error. This chain connects TRBV7-2 to TRBJ2-7; a weak D match, TRBD1 (5 bases). The ends were cut back, 4 bases at V and 2 bases at J, with 15 bases in the middle. Looked up from germline, CDR1 is SGHTA and CDR2 is FQGNSA. This CDR3 comprises 15 residues. The CDR3 reads CASSYTGPGTYEQYC. CDR3 nucleotide sequence: TGTGCCAGCAGCTATACCGGGCCAGGGACCTACGAGCAGTACTGC.